The 26 T cell receptor beta chains presented below share a single source sample, sequenced in a study of cytomegalovirus exposure and HLA in healthy donors. The PCR was carried out with 60 Vbeta primers and 13 Jbeta primers. Libraries were prepared by immunoSEQ multiplex PCR; TCRdb keeps only in-frame clonotypes and omits some of them. This table has around 120,000 clones, 65% to 85% appearing once. Source material: PBMCs. These TCRs come from a man aged 50-60 years in good health and CMV-seronegative.

This clone was counted between two and nine times. This chain uses TRBV5-1 with TRBJ2-5; 8 bases match TRBD2. The CDR3 has 14 amino acids. Germline loops: CDR1 SGHRS, CDR2 YFSETQ. After removal of 5 bases from V and 5 bases from J, the junction contained 8 bases not matched to a gene. CDR3 amino acids: CASSSGLVGETQYF. The CDR3 nucleotides read TGCGCCAGCAGTTCGGGACTAGTCGGGGAGACCCAGTACTTC.

V is TRBV29-1 and J is TRBJ2-1; D may be TRBD1 (5 bases). CDR3 length: 14 residues. Germline loops: CDR1 SQVTM, CDR2 ANQGSEA. The V end lost 5 bases, the J end lost 0 bases, and 11 bases lay between the germline ends. Written as DNA, the CDR3 is TGCAGCGTTCAGGGTCGCAGCTCCTACAATGAGCAGTTCTTC. Translating gives CSVQGRSSYNEQFF.

V gene TRBV29-1 combines with J gene TRBJ2-1; tentative D call: TRBD2 (6 bases). The CDR3 is made up of 13 amino acids. The V end was cut by 3 bases, the J end by 2 bases, with 8 bases between. CDR1 and CDR2 from the germline V gene are SQVTM and ANQGSEA. The CDR3 loop reads CSVDQRAYNEQFF. DNA for the CDR3: TGCAGCGTTGACCAGCGGGCCTACAATGAGCAGTTCTTC.

V usage is TRBV11-3 and J usage is TRBJ2-1; TRBD2 matches at 13 bases. Trimming removed 5 bases from V and 4 bases from J; junction bases left unmatched: 11. The CDR3 has 18 residues. CDR1 is SGHNT, CDR2 YENEEA, per germline. For the CDR3, the DNA is TGTGCCAGCAGCACCGGGACTAGCGGGACCCAGCGGTACAATGAGCAGTTCTTC. As protein: CASSTGTSGTQRYNEQFF. The complete variable domain, with remaining parts taken from reference TRBV11-3 and TRBJ2-1, reads EAGVVQSPRYKIIEKKQPVAFWCNPISGHNTLYWYLQNLGQGPELLIRYENEEAVDDSQLPKDRFSAERLKGVDSTLKIQPAELGDSAVYLCASSTGTSGTQRYNEQFFGPGTRLTVL.

The chain links TRBV7-2 to TRBJ1-5; D is possibly TRBD1 (6 bases). Between the trimmed V and J ends, which lost 4 bases and 5 bases, there was a span of 15 bases. The CDR3 spans 15 residues. Germline V CDR1 and CDR2: SGHTA, FQGNSA. CDR3 sequence: CASSSRGFSDQPQHF. The CDR3 DNA reads as TGTGCCAGCAGCTCCAGGGGCTTTTCGGATCAGCCCCAGCATTTT.

The V call is TRBV4-2, the J call TRBJ2-5; TRBD2 matches at 9 bases. V trimming: 4 bases; J trimming: 2 bases; junction bases outside the gene matches: 23. Per the germline V gene, CDR1 is LGHNA and CDR2 is YNFKEQ. The CDR3 contains 21 residues. CDR3 amino acids: CASSPAPGAGGPGSKQETQYF. Written as DNA, the CDR3 is TGTGCCAGCAGCCCCGCCCCTGGTGCGGGGGGGCCAGGGAGTAAACAAGAGACCCAGTACTTC.

V gene TRBV5-6 combines with J gene TRBJ1-2, with D possibly TRBD1 on 6 matching bases. CDR1 and CDR2 from the germline V gene are SGHDT and YYEEEE. The CDR3 contains 14 residues. V was shortened by 0 bases and J by 2 bases, with 8 bases between the two germline ends. CDR3 loop: CASSLATGNYGYTF. CDR3 bases: TGTGCCAGCAGCTTGGCCACAGGGAACTATGGCTACACCTTC. The full variable domain, with the rest looked up from reference TRBV5-6 and TRBJ1-2, is DAGVTQSPTHLIKTRGQQVTLRCSPKSGHDTVSWYQQALGQGPQFIFQYYEEEERQRGNFPDRFSGHQFPNYSSELNVNALLLGDSALYLCASSLATGNYGYTFGSGTRLTVV.

The V and J genes are TRBV28 and TRBJ2-3; 9 bases are shared with TRBD1. The trim removed 5 bases at V and 10 bases at J, leaving 10 bases unmatched. CDR1 is MDHEN, CDR2 SYDVKM, per germline. The CDR3 consists of 14 residues. The CDR3 region is CASSPPDRGGAQYF. CDR3 DNA sequence: TGTGCCAGCAGTCCACCGGACAGGGGTGGGGCGCAGTATTTT.

This clone was picked up a small number of times. The chain joins TRBV4-2 to TRBJ1-6; 10 positions agree with TRBD1. Germline CDR1 LGHNA, CDR2 YNFKEQ. The CDR3 has 16 residues. Germline trimming cut 6 bases from V and 10 bases from J; bases unmatched to any gene: 12. The CDR3 DNA is TGTGCCAGCAGAGGGACAGGGGCCCCAAGGGGATCACCCCTCCACTTT. Its protein is CASRGTGAPRGSPLHF.

The rearrangement links TRBV7-3 to TRBJ2-3; possible D gene TRBD2, 7 bases. CDR3 length equals 17 residues. Trimming took off 5 bases at V and 4 bases at J, with 22 bases between the two ends. Germline values: CDR1 SGHTA, CDR2 FQGTGA. CDR3 in DNA: TGTGCCAGCAGCCCCCAGGAAGGAGGGGGGGTCGCAGATACGCAGTATTTT. The encoded protein is CASSPQEGGGVADTQYF.

The V and J genes are TRBV19 and TRBJ1-6, with D hard to call. The germline V gene encodes CDR1 LNHDA and CDR2 SQIVND (reference sequence). The CDR3 covers 15 residues. V dropped 1 base and J dropped 8 bases, with 12 bases sitting between them. The CDR3 spells CASSIGGPGDSPLHF. The CDR3 DNA reads TGTGCCAGTAGTATAGGCGGCCCCGGGGATTCACCCCTCCACTTT.

The chain links TRBV30 to TRBJ1-2; 10 nucleotides align to TRBD1. The CDR3 is 18 amino acids. After removal of 3 bases from V and 3 bases from J, the junction contained 16 bases not matched to a gene. Germline lookup yields CDR1 GTSNPN and CDR2 SVGIG (reference sequence). The CDR3 protein is CAWRLRPGTGAVYYGYTF. The DNA of the CDR3 is TGTGCCTGGAGACTACGCCCCGGGACAGGGGCAGTATACTATGGCTACACCTTC.

This rearrangement joins TRBV7-9 to TRBJ1-1; D is unclear. The CDR3 is made up of 14 amino acids. Trimming took 2 bases from V and 0 from J, leaving 7 bases between them. Germline values: CDR1 SEHNR, CDR2 FQNEAQ (reference sequence). CDR3 in DNA: TGTGCCAGCAGCTTAAGCTCTGTGAACACTGAAGCTTTCTTT. Its protein product is CASSLSSVNTEAFF.

The chain carries TRBV19 and TRBJ2-5; D perhaps matches TRBD1 (6 bases). The DNA end lines up better with TRBJ2-7; the J call may be wrong. CDR3 length: 14 residues. The germline gives CDR1 LNHDA, CDR2 SQIVND (reference sequence). The CDR3 bases are TGTGCCAGCCGCCGGACAGCCAGAACCTACGAGCAGTACTTC. Translating gives CASRRTARTYEQYF.

The V call is TRBV25-1, the J call TRBJ2-7, with TRBD1 identical over 7 bases. The V segment lost 2 bases and the J segment 13 bases; nucleotides outside the gene matches: 14. Germline V gene lookup returns CDR1 MGHDK and CDR2 SYGVNS. CDR3 size: 14 residues. CDR3 sequence (DNA): TGTGCCAGCAGTGAAGACAGGGAGCCCCCAAGTTACTACTTC. This encodes CASSEDREPPSYYF.

The gene calls are TRBV27 and TRBJ2-7; 9 nucleotides match TRBD1. The V gene's germline CDR1 is MNHEY and CDR2 SMNVEV (reference sequence). The CDR3 contains 15 residues. The V gene end was trimmed by 4 bases and the J gene end by 5 bases; junction bases not matched to a gene: 9. In DNA, the CDR3 is TGTGCCAGCAGTTCCCCGGGACAGGGATTGCACGAGCAGTACTTC. Encoded protein: CASSSPGQGLHEQYF.

The CDR3 DNA is TGTGCCAGCAGTGAGGCAGGGGCTCACACTGAAGCTTTCTTT. Protein sequence: CASSEAGAHTEAFF. V gene TRBV27 combines with J gene TRBJ1-1, with D possibly TRBD1 on 6 matching bases. CDR1 and CDR2 from the germline V gene are MNHEY and SMNVEV (reference sequence). This CDR3 spans 14 amino acids. The V gene lost 5 bases and the J gene lost 3 bases, with 13 bases spanning the gap.

The genes are TRBV6-5 and TRBJ2-4; D perhaps matches TRBD1 (5 bases). Germline CDR1 MNHEY, CDR2 SVGAGI. CDR3 length: 13 residues. Between the trimmed V and J ends, which lost 7 bases and 6 bases, there was a span of 13 bases. CDR3 protein: CASTPPGINIQYF. The CDR3 DNA reads as TGTGCCAGCACCCCACCAGGGATAAACATTCAGTACTTC.

The CDR3: CASSRGVGNTEAFF. Written as DNA, the CDR3 is TGTGCCAGCAGCCGGGGTGTGGGGAACACTGAAGCTTTCTTT. The chain combines TRBV11-1 with TRBJ1-1; no clear D gene. The CDR3 contains 14 residues. Germline V CDR1 and CDR2: SGHAT, FQDESV (reference sequence). The ends were cut back, 5 bases at V and 1 base at J, with 11 bases in the middle.

This chain connects TRBV7-3 to TRBJ2-2, with TRBD2 matching over 7 bases. The CDR3 length is 14 residues. Germline CDR1 is SGHTA and CDR2 is FQGTGA. The junction had 5 bases not matched to a gene; V was cut back by 4 bases and J by 6 bases. CDR3: CASSYGGGSGELFF. The CDR3 coding sequence is TGTGCCAGCAGCTACGGGGGAGGGTCCGGGGAGCTGTTTTTT.

The chain recombines TRBV5-1 with TRBJ2-5; 7 nucleotides match TRBD1. Germline V gene data show CDR1 as SGHRS and CDR2 as YFSETQ. V was clipped by 0 bases and J by 4 bases; unmatched bases: 6. The CDR3 has 15 residues. CDR3 sequence (DNA): TGCGCCAGCAGCTTGGAGGCAGGGGGACGAGAGACCCAGTACTTC. Protein product: CASSLEAGGRETQYF.

This clone appeared a single time. The DNA of the CDR3 is TGTGCCACCCTACGGAACGGGAGCTCCTACGAGCAGTACTTC. Translation gives CATLRNGSSYEQYF. The V and J genes are TRBV10-3 and TRBJ2-7; D is perhaps TRBD2 (6 bases). There are 14 residues in the CDR3. Trimming removed 10 bases at V and 0 bases at J, with 16 bases between. CDR1 ENHRY and CDR2 SYGVKD come from the germline V gene.

The genes are TRBV29-1 and TRBJ2-3; D is unclear. Between the trimmed V and J ends, which lost 1 base and 10 bases, there was a span of 24 bases. The CDR3 is 16 residues long. The germline CDR1 and CDR2 sequences are SQVTM and ANQGSEA. CDR3 residues: CSVEGIVRTRSGAQYF. The CDR3 nucleotides are TGCAGCGTTGAAGGCATCGTCAGAACCCGATCGGGTGCGCAGTATTTT.

The CDR3 protein is CASSAGYGTSGRQRQFF. The CDR3 nucleotides are TGTGCCAGCAGTGCGGGCTATGGGACTAGCGGGAGGCAAAGGCAGTTCTTC. The rearrangement links TRBV6-1 to TRBJ2-1; 15 nucleotides agree with TRBD2. The CDR3 extends over 17 amino acids. Germline V CDR1 and CDR2: MNHNS, SASEGT. V was clipped by 4 bases and J by 12 bases; unmatched bases: 13.

The chain has TRBV4-1 and TRBJ1-2; unclear D gene. The CDR3 length is 16 residues. CDR1 is MGHRA, CDR2 YSYEKL, per germline. Trimming pared 0 bases from V and 0 bases from J, leaving 11 bases between. CDR3 loop: CASSQDPSGPNYGYTF. CDR3 bases: TGCGCCAGCAGCCAAGATCCGTCAGGTCCTAACTATGGCTACACCTTC.

This chain links TRBV4-3 with TRBJ2-1; 15 bases map to TRBD2. Per the germline V gene, CDR1 is LGHNA and CDR2 is YSLEER. This CDR3 has 18 residues. J gave up 6 bases and V 3 bases, and 9 bases lay outside the gene matches. The CDR3: CASSHPEGTSGGLNEQFF. CDR3 nucleotides: TGCGCCAGCAGCCACCCCGAAGGGACTAGCGGGGGGCTCAATGAGCAGTTCTTC.